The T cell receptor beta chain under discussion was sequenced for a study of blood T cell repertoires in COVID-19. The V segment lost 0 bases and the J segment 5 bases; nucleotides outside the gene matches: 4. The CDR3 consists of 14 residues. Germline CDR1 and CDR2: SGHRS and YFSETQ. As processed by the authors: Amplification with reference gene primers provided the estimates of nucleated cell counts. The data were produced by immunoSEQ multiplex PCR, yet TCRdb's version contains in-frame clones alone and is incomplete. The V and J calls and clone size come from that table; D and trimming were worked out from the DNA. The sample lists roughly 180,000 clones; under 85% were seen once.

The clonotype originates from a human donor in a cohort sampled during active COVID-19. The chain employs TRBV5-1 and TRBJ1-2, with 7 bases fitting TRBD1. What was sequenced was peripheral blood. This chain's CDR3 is CASSLGQGVYGYTF. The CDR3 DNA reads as TGCGCCAGCAGCTTGGGGCAGGGGGTTTATGGCTACACCTTC. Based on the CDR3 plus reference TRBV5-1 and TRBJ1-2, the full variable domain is KAGVTQTPRYLIKTRGQQVTLSCSPISGHRSVSWYQQTPGQGLQFLFEYFSETQRNKGNFPGRFSGRQFSNSRSEMNVSTLELGDSALYLCASSLGQGVYGYTFGSGTRLTVV.